This T cell receptor (beta chain) was identified in a study of cytomegalovirus exposure and HLA in healthy donors. Findings and limits, study-wide: A few of the chains that were CMV-associated were confirmed in vitro to be specific for CMV antigens.

The PCR made use of 60 Vbeta and 13 Jbeta primers. The assay was immunoSEQ multiplex PCR, and TCRdb's table has in-frame clones only and misses some. The repertoire consists of around 96,000 clones, with approximately 80% occurring once and the leading ten covering approximately 2%. This clone was seen only a few times. Antigen unknown. Trimming left V 5 bases short and J 5 bases short, with 15 bases between. Germline CDR1 reads SGHRS; CDR2 reads YFSETQ. This CDR3 region has 14 residues. Sequenced sample: PBMCs. The receptor's source is a man between 18 and 35 years old in good health and CMV-seronegative. The chain employs TRBV5-1 and TRBJ2-3; D gene ambiguous. CDR3 bases: TGCGCCAGCAGAACTACCTTCCCTGGAGATACGCAGTATTTT. Its protein product is CASRTTFPGDTQYF. Filled out from reference TRBV5-1 and TRBJ2-3, the complete variable domain reads KAGVTQTPRYLIKTRGQQVTLSCSPISGHRSVSWYQQTPGQGLQFLFEYFSETQRNKGNFPGRFSGRQFSNSRSEMNVSTLELGDSALYLCASRTTFPGDTQYFGPGTRLTVL.